The present T cell receptor (beta chain) was sequenced within a study of blood T cell repertoires in COVID-19. Across the whole study: COVID-19 samples collected from the United States, Italy and Spain covered acute and convalescent phases. Sample material is recorded as cDNA or gDNA derived from T cells, B-cell-depleted T cells, or PBMCs.

Original processing methods: Scientists estimated how many nucleated cells there were by amplifying reference gene primers. The protocol was immunoSEQ multiplex PCR, while the TCRdb copy is restricted to in-frame clones and leaves out a portion. From that table come the V and J calls and clone size; the DNA was used to work out D and trimming. The table includes about 220,000 clones, approximately 81% detected once. The CDR3 contains 17 residues. After removal of 1 base from V and 0 bases from J, the junction contained 3 bases not matched to a gene. Germline V gene sequence: CDR1 SGHAT, CDR2 FQNNGV. Sequencing was done on a sample of peripheral blood. The genes are TRBV11-2 and TRBJ2-5, with 12 bases matching TRBD2. The clonotype was recovered from a woman aged 60-70 years who had recovered from COVID-19. CDR3 nucleotides: TGTGCCAGCAGCTTAGGGACTAGCGGGGCATACCAAGAGACCCAGTACTTC. This sequence encodes CASSLGTSGAYQETQYF.